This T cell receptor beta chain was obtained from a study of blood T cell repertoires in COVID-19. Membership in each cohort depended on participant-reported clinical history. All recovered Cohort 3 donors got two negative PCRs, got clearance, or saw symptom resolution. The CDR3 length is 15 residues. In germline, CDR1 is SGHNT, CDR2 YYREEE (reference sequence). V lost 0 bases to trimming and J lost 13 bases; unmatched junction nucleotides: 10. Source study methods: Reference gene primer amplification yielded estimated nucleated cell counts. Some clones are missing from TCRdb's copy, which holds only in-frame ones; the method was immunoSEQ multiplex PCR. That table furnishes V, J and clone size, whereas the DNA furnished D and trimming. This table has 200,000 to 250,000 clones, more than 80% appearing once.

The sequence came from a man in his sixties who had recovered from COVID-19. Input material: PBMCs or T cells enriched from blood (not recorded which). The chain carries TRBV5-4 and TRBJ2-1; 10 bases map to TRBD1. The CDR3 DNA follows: TGTGCCAGCAGCTTGGACTCGGGACAGGGGTCGGTCCAGTTCTTC. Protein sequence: CASSLDSGQGSVQFF.